This T cell receptor (beta chain) was sequenced for a study of blood T cell repertoires in COVID-19. On the study more broadly: Donors in the United States, Italy and Spain gave samples during acute or convalescent COVID-19. The analysed material was cDNA or gDNA that came from T cells, B-cell-depleted T cells, or PBMCs.

Germline assignment: CDR1 SGHTA and CDR2 FQGNSA. V lost 3 bases to trimming and J lost 0 bases, with 5 bases between them. CDR3 length: 13 amino acids. Per the study methods: Reference gene primer amplification yielded estimated nucleated cell counts. Assay: immunoSEQ multiplex PCR; the TCRdb copy retains only in-frame clones and omits some. D and trimming were read from the DNA, whereas the V and J calls and clone size are those reported in that table. Of some 70,000 clones listed, more than 70% are singletons. The rearrangement uses TRBV7-2 and TRBJ1-1; D ambiguous. The sequence was obtained from a woman in her sixties or seventies with acute or convalescent COVID-19. The sample was peripheral blood. The CDR3: CASSFLMNTEAFF. CDR3 nucleotide sequence: TGTGCCAGCAGCTTCTTAATGAACACTGAAGCTTTCTTT.